The clone carrying this T cell receptor beta chain was counted ten times or more. The sample is drawn from a study of T cells in Graves' hyperthyroidism and ophthalmopathy. There were TCR beta CDR3 regions amplified from RNA transcripts. A set of HTBI primers served as the primers for a first-round RT-PCR of the TCR CDR3. Via MiXCR, TCRdb re-called the multiplex PCR reads, giving one row per CDR3 protein. Of 640,000 or so distinct CDR3 sequences detected, approximately 15% appear once; the ten largest clones hold 7% to 9%. V dropped 5 bases and J dropped 6; count of bases not matched to a gene: 7. The CDR3 is 14 amino acids.

The clonotype originates from a woman aged 18-29 years with Graves' ophthalmopathy. Sequenced sample: blood. V is TRBV12-3 or TRBV12-4 and J is TRBJ1-2, with TRBD1 identical over 9 bases. CDR3 sequence reads: CASSGDRESHGYTF. In DNA, the CDR3 is TGTGCCAGCAGTGGGGACAGGGAATCACATGGCTACACCTTC.